One T cell receptor beta chain is described in this entry. This clone is categorized as medium-sized (0.01 to 0.1%). The antigen it recognizes is unknown. The record has no base qualities; no much larger clone is one base away. The library was produced with PCR. TCRdb records Illumina HiSeq 4000 as the sequencer. High-throughput sequencing was used to profile the TCR beta-chain CDR3 region of every patient. Processing in the source paper ran as follows. A classifier to discriminate distant-metastatic papillary thyroid cancer patients was built from CDR3 differences across clinicopathological groups. The Shannon index was used to assess repertoire diversity, and the Morisita-Horn index was used to assess tumor-blood repertoire similarity. Using fastp trimming at Q25 and MiXCR clonotype assembly, TCRdb reanalyzed the public sequencing data and kept in-frame beta chains. The V and J calls come from TCRdb's annotation, not from the publication. This sample holds approximately 16,000 clones; about 32% were observed only once. The top ten constitute roughly 12% of the sample.

The data stem from a study of metastatic and nonmetastatic thyroid tumors (dated by TCRdb to about 2020). The study in broad terms: For patients with malignant and with benign thyroid disease, the researchers compared repertoires between peripheral blood samples and tumor or nodule tissue samples.

V and J lose 4 bases and 1 base, and a span of 11 bases separates them. CDR1 SGHTA and CDR2 FQGTGA were looked up in the germline V gene. From its cysteine to its phenylalanine, the CDR3 spans 16 amino acids. The DNA shown is the 48-base CDR3, in frame from base 1. Broad study findings and their caveats: TCR beta diversity was reported as significantly higher in malignant tumors than in benign nodules, in both blood and tumor samples.

None of the patients had been given any treatment before thyroid surgery. Patient clinical samples collected from about 2011 to 2019 were retrospectively analysed using T-cell receptor beta sequencing. The specimen sequenced was tumor tissue. The sequence came from a male donor with papillary thyroid cancer or a benign thyroid nodule (not recorded which). Some clones in this sample may be carry-over from other donors' samples. The sequence is built from TRBV7-3 and TRBJ2-6, with no D gene named confidently. The nucleotide sequence reads as follows: TGTGCCAGCAGCTCCATCTCGAGGTCTGGGGCCAACGTCCTGACTTTC. It translates to CASSSISRSGANVLTF.